These 8 T cell receptor beta chains were sequenced from one sample in a study of T cell responses to AZD1222 COVID-19 vaccine. The protocol was immunoSEQ multiplex PCR, while the TCRdb copy is restricted to in-frame clones and leaves out a portion. This sample has 100,000 to 150,000 clones, with 90% found just once. The sample in question was peripheral blood, obtained 28 days after the second dose of the MenACWY control vaccine. These receptors came from an adult who received the MenACWY meningococcal vaccine as a control.

This clone came up once. The chain employs TRBV11-2 and TRBJ2-2, with D possibly matching TRBD1 (5 bases). The CDR3 is 13 amino acids. Per germline, CDR1 SGHAT and CDR2 FQNNGV. The ends were cut back, 9 bases at V and 4 bases at J, with 12 bases in the middle. CDR3 loop: CASSARVTGELFF. The CDR3 region has the DNA TGTGCCAGTTCAGCCAGGGTCACCGGGGAGCTGTTTTTT.

The chain couples TRBV5-1 to TRBJ1-3; D unclear. Germline CDR1 SGHRS, CDR2 YFSETQ. Trimming took 0 bases from V and 3 from J, leaving 10 bases between them. The CDR3 spans 15 residues. The DNA for the CDR3 is TGCGCCAGCAGCTTGGCCGGGGTTGGTGGAAACACCATATATTTT. Amino acid sequence: CASSLAGVGGNTIYF.

The J gene is TRBJ1-4, the V gene TRBV7-2, with 7 bases matching TRBD1. The CDR3 runs 15 residues. CDR1 SGHTA and CDR2 FQGNSA come from the germline V gene. V was pared by 1 base and J by 10 bases, with 9 bases of the junction left unmatched. CDR3 protein: CASSLGSRQGGKLFF. The CDR3 DNA sequence: TGTGCCAGCAGCTTAGGTAGCCGACAGGGAGGAAAACTGTTTTTT.

The chain couples TRBV7-3 to TRBJ2-3; no reliable D call. From germline, CDR1 is SGHTA and CDR2 FQGTGA. V shed 5 bases and J shed 5 bases, with 14 bases lying between them. This CDR3 comprises 14 residues. The CDR3 DNA reads as TGTGCCAGCAGCCCCGCCGCGAGGCTAGATACGCAGTATTTT. Its translation is CASSPAARLDTQYF.

This clone has only one observation. This chain links TRBV28 with TRBJ2-7, with TRBD2 matching 9 bases. This CDR3 is built from 14 residues. Germline lookup yields CDR1 MDHEN and CDR2 SYDVKM. V shed 5 bases, J shed 5 bases, and the junction held 7 bases outside the gene matches. The CDR3, as DNA: TGTGCCAGCAGTCGAGCCGGGACTAGCAACGAGCAGTACTTC. It encodes CASSRAGTSNEQYF.

The CDR3 bases are TGTGCCAGCAGCTTAGCGCCGACATACAATGAGCAGTTCTTC. Amino acid sequence: CASSLAPTYNEQFF. This chain links TRBV11-1 with TRBJ2-1; D gene unclear. Per germline, CDR1 SGHAT and CDR2 FQDESV (reference sequence). CDR3 length: 14 amino acids. Trimming stripped 0 bases from V and 4 bases from J, with 7 bases between.

This chain uses TRBV5-4 with TRBJ2-2; D not certain. V dropped 3 bases and J dropped 1 base, with 7 bases sitting between them. The CDR3 consists of 14 residues. The germline gives CDR1 SGHNT, CDR2 YYREEE (reference sequence). CDR3 residues: CASSSRQNTGELFF. In DNA, the CDR3 is TGTGCCAGCAGCTCAAGACAGAACACCGGGGAGCTGTTTTTT.

V is TRBV10-3 and J is TRBJ1-2; D gene uncertain. From germline, CDR1 is ENHRY and CDR2 SYGVKD. V was clipped by 6 bases and J by 8 bases, with 19 bases between them. The CDR3 sequence is 14 residues long. The CDR3 region is CAISARGPPDGYTF. The CDR3 DNA reads TGTGCCATCAGCGCCCGCGGACCGCCGGACGGCTACACCTTC.